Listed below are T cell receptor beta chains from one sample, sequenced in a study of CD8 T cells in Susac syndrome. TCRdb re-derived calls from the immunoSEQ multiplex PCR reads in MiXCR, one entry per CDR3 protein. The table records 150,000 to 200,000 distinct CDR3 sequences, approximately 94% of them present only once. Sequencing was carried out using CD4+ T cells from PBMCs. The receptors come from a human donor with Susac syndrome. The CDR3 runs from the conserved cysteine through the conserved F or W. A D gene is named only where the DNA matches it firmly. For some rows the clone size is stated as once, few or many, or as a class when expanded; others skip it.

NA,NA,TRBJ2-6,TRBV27,CASSKGNFAGANVLTF,TGTGCCAGCAGTAAGGGCAACTTTGCTGGGGCCAACGTCCTGACTTTC
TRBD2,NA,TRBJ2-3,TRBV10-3,CAIRPGLAGGLTDTQYF,TGTGCCATCAGACCGGGACTAGCGGGGGGGCTAACAGATACGCAGTATTTT
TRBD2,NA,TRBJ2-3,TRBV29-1,CSVVGLAGPTDTQYF,TGCAGCGTTGTAGGACTAGCGGGGCCCACAGATACGCAGTATTTT
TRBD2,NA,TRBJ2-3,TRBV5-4,CASSLDLAGSTDTQYF,TGTGCCAGCAGCTTGGATTTAGCGGGGAGCACAGATACGCAGTATTTT
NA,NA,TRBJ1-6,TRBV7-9,CASSLFRGDNSPLHF,TGTGCCAGCAGCTTATTTAGGGGAGATAATTCACCCCTCCACTTT
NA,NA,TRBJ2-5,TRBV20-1,CSARGTPQETQYF,TGCAGTGCTAGAGGTACTCCCCAAGAGACCCAGTACTTC
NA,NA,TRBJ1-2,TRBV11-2,CASSLGTEGGYTF,TGTGCCAGCAGCTTGGGGACTGAAGGTGGCTACACCTTC
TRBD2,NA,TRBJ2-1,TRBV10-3,CAIGRGGPEQFF,TGTGCCATCGGGCGGGGGGGCCCTGAGCAGTTCTTC
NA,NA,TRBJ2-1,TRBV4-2,CASSQAGWGSSYNEQFF,TGTGCCAGCAGCCAAGCAGGGTGGGGGAGCTCCTACAATGAGCAGTTCTTC
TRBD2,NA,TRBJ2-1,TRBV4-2,CASSPASGGAGNEQFF,TGTGCCAGCAGCCCCGCTAGCGGGGGGGCTGGGAATGAGCAGTTCTTC
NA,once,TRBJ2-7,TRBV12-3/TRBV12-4,CASSFTGTEQYF,TGTGCCAGCAGTTTTACTGGGACCGAGCAGTACTTC